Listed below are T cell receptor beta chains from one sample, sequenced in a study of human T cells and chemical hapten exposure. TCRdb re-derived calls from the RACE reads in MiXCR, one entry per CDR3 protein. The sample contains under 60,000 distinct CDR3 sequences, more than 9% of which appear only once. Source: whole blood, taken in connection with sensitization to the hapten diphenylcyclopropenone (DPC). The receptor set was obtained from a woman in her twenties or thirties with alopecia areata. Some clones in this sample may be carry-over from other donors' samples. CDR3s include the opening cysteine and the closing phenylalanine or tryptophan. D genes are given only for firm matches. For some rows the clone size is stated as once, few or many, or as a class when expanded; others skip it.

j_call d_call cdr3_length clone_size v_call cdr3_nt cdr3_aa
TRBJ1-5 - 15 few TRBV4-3 TGCGCCAGCAGCCAAGATCTTGTAAACAATCAGCCCCAGCATTTT CASSQDLVNNQPQHF
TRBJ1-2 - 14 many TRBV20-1 TGCAGTGCTTTCCGGGGCCCCAGCAACTATGGCTACACCTTC CSAFRGPSNYGYTF
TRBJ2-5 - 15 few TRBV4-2 TGTGCCAGCAGCCAGAACCCGGGTCCACGGGAGACCCAGTACTTC CASSQNPGPRETQYF
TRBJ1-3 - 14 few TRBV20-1 TGCAGTGCTAGATCGGGGGTCTCTGGAAACACCATATATTTT CSARSGVSGNTIYF
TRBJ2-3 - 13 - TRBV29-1 TGCAGCGTGGACCAGCGGGGCACAGATACGCAGTATTTT CSVDQRGTDTQYF
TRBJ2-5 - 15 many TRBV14 TGTGCCAGCAGCCAAGATCACCAGGGCCAAGAGACCCAGTACTTC CASSQDHQGQETQYF
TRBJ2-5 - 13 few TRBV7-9 TGTGCCAGCAGCCGGCAGCCCCAAGAGACCCAGTACTTC CASSRQPQETQYF
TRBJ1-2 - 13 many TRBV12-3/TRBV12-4 TGTGCCAGCAGTTTATCGGCGACGGCGGGGTACACCTTC CASSLSATAGYTF
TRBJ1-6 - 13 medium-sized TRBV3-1 TGTGCCAGCAGCCAAGGGAGACATTCACCCCTCCACTTT CASSQGRHSPLHF
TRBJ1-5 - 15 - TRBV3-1 TGTGCCAGCAGCCATGGAGAACAGGGAGGACAGCCCCAGCATTTT CASSHGEQGGQPQHF
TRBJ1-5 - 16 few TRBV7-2 TGTGCCAGCAGCTTAAGGAGGGCAGCCGGCAATCAGCCCCAGCATTTT CASSLRRAAGNQPQHF
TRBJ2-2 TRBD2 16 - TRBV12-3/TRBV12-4 TGTGCCAGCAGTTCGTTAGCGGGGGGGAACACCGGGGAGCTGTTTTTT CASSSLAGGNTGELFF
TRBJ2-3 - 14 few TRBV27 TGTGCCAGCAGTCTCTGGACTAGCACAGATACGCAGTATTTT CASSLWTSTDTQYF
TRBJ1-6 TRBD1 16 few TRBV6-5 TGTGCCAGCAGTTACTCGGGGACAGGTCGGTCTTCACCCCTCCACTTT CASSYSGTGRSSPLHF
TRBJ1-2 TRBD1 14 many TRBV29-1 TGCAGCGTTAGGACAGGGGGTGAAACCTATGGCTACACCTTC CSVRTGGETYGYTF
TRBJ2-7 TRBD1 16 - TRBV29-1 TGCAGCGCGGCCCAAATAACAGGGGGCAGAGGTTACGAGCAGTACTTC CSAAQITGGRGYEQYF
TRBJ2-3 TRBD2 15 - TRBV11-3 TGTGCCAGCAGCTCCGGGGGGTGGGGGTCAGATACGCAGTATTTT CASSSGGWGSDTQYF
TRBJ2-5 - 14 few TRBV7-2 TGTGCCAGCAGCCGACGGGAGCCACAAGAGACCCAGTACTTC CASSRREPQETQYF
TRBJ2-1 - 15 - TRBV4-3 TGCGCCAGCAGCCAAGAACCACAGGGTAGCGGTGAGCAGTTCTTC CASSQEPQGSGEQFF
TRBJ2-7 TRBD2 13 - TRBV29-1 TGCAGCGCGTCGGCGGGGGGGCTGTACGAGCAGTACTTC CSASAGGLYEQYF
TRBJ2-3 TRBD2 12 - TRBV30 TGTGCCTGGAGGACTAGCCCAGATACGCAGTATTTT CAWRTSPDTQYF
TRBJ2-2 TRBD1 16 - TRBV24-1 TGTGCCACCAGTGACATCCAAGGGACAGGGAGCAGGGAGCTGTTTTTT CATSDIQGTGSRELFF
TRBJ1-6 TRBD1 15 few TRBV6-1 TGTGCCAGCAGTGAAGCGCGGACAGGCAGGTCACCCCTCCACTTT CASSEARTGRSPLHF
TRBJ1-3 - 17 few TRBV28 TGTGCCAGCAGTTTAAGCGGCAGGCCAGACTCTGGAAACACCATATATTTT CASSLSGRPDSGNTIYF
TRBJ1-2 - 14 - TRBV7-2 TGTGCCAGCAGCCTTCCCGGGACGGTCTATGGCTACAACTTC CASSLPGTVYGYNF
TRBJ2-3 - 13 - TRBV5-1 TGCGCCAGCAGCCCCGAACCCACAGATACGCAGTATTTT CASSPEPTDTQYF
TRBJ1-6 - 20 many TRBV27 TGTGCCAGCAGTTTGCCCCCCCTTGGACCTCTCGGGGGCTCTATCGAACCCCTCCACTTT CASSLPPLGPLGGSIEPLHF
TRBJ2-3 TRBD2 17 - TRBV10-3 TGTGCCATCAGTGGGGTCCTACTAGCGGGGGGCACAGATACGCAGTATTTT CAISGVLLAGGTDTQYF
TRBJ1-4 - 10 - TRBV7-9 TGTGCCACCGACGTGAGCAAACTGTTTTTT CATDVSKLFF
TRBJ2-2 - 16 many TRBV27 TGTGCCAGCAGTTTATCGGGGCCCGCGAACACCGGGGAGCTGTTTTTT CASSLSGPANTGELFF
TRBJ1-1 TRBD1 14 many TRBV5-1 TGCGCCAGCAGCTGGGGACAGTTGAACACTGAAGCTTTCTTT CASSWGQLNTEAFF
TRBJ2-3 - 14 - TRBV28 TGTGCCAGCAGTTTGCAGGGTAGCACAGATACGCAGTATTTT CASSLQGSTDTQYF
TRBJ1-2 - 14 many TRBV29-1 TGCAGCGTCGTCACTACAGCGGGGGCATATGGCTACACCTTC CSVVTTAGAYGYTF
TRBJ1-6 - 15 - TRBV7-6 TGTGCCAGCAGCTTAGCGGACGGTGTAAATTCACCCCTCCACTTT CASSLADGVNSPLHF
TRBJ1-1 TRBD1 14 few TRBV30 TGTGCCTGGAGTGGGGACAGAAAGAACACTGAAGCTTTCTTT CAWSGDRKNTEAFF
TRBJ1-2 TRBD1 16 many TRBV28 TGTGCCAGCAGAGCCGGGACAGGGAAAGGGGTATATGGCTACACCTTC CASRAGTGKGVYGYTF
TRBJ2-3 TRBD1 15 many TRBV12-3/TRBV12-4 TGTGCCAGCAGTCCGCTCACAGGGGGCAAAGATACGCAGTATTTT CASSPLTGGKDTQYF
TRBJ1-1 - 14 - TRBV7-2 TGTGCCAGCCGCCCTGCAGGGATTTCCACTGAAGCTTTCTTT CASRPAGISTEAFF